This T cell receptor beta chain was sequenced in a study of T cells in Graves' hyperthyroidism and ophthalmopathy. TCR beta CDR3 regions were amplified from RNA transcripts. Researchers ran a first-round RT-PCR on the TCR CDR3 using the HTBI primer set. TCRdb re-called the multiplex PCR reads with MiXCR, one entry per CDR3 protein. The sample yields roughly 170,000 distinct CDR3 sequences, about a sixth seen once. V was cut by 5 bases and J by 3 bases, with 14 bases left in between. Germline CDR1 reads MNHEY; CDR2 reads SMNVEV (reference sequence). This CDR3 region has 15 residues. The specimen was blood. The source is a woman aged 45-65 years with Graves' hyperthyroidism. The genes are TRBV27 and TRBJ1-3, with D possibly matching TRBD1 (6 bases). The CDR3 coding sequence is TGTGCCAGCAGTCCACAGGGTCTTTATGGAAACACCATATATTTT. It is translated as CASSPQGLYGNTIYF.